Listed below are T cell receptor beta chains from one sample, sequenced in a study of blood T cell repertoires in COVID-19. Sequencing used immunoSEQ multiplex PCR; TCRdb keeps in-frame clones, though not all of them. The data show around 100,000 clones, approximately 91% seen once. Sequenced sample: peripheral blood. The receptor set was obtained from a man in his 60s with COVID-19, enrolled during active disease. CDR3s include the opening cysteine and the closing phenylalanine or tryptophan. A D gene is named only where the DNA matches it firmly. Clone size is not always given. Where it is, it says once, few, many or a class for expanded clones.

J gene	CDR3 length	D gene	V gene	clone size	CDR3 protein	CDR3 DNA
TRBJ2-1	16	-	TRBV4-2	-	CASSQDRGGRANEQFF	TGTGCCAGCAGCCAAGATAGGGGGGGTCGGGCGAATGAGCAGTTCTTC
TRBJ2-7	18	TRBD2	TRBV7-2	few	CASSPRQTSGSATPEQYF	TGTGCCAGCAGCCCCCGCCAGACTAGCGGGAGTGCTACCCCCGAGCAGTACTTC
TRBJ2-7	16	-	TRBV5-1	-	CASSLEGNLGDYEQYF	TGCGCCAGCAGCTTGGAGGGGAACCTAGGAGACTACGAGCAGTACTTC
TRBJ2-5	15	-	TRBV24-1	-	CATSGAGTGQETQYF	TGTGCCACCAGTGGGGCAGGCACTGGGCAGGAGACCCAGTACTTC
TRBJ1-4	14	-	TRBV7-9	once	CASSLGRDNEKLFF	TGTGCCAGCAGTCTTGGACGGGATAATGAAAAACTGTTTTTT
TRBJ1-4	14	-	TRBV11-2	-	CASTRGATNEKLFF	TGTGCCAGCACTCGAGGAGCAACTAATGAAAAACTGTTTTTT
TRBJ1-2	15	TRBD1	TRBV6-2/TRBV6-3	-	CASSYSDRGLYGYTF	TGTGCCAGCAGTTATTCGGACAGGGGGCTCTATGGCTACACCTTC
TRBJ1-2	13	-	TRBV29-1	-	CSVDSPADYGYTF	TGCAGCGTTGACTCCCCCGCGGACTATGGCTACACCTTC
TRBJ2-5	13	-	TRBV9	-	CASSRRRGETQYF	TGTGCCAGCAGCCGCAGGAGGGGAGAGACCCAGTACTTC
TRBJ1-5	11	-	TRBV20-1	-	CSAREGEPQHF	TGCAGTGCTAGAGAAGGGGAGCCCCAGCATTTT
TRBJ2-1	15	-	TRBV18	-	CASSALTGTHNEQFF	TGTGCCAGCTCAGCCCTGACCGGGACACACAATGAGCAGTTCTTC
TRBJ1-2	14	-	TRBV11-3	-	CASSPTGVGYGYTF	TGTGCCAGCAGCCCGACCGGGGTGGGCTATGGCTACACCTTC
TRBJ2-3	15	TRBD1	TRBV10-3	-	CAIRATGDLPDTQYF	TGTGCCATCAGGGCGACAGGGGACCTCCCGGATACGCAGTATTTT
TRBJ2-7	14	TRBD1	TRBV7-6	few	CASSNRDRGGEQYF	TGTGCCAGCAGCAACCGGGACAGGGGCGGCGAGCAGTACTTC
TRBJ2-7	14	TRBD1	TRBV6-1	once	CASSDSTGGGPQYF	TGTGCCAGCAGTGATTCCACAGGGGGAGGCCCTCAGTACTTC
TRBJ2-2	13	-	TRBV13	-	CASSPSSTGELFF	TGTGCCAGCAGCCCGTCCTCCACCGGGGAGCTGTTTTTT
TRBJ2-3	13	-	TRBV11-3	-	CASSLASTDTQYF	TGTGCCAGCAGCTTAGCCTCCACAGATACGCAGTATTTT
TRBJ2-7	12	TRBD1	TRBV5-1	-	CASSGQGDEQYF	TGCGCCAGCAGCGGACAGGGGGACGAGCAGTACTTC
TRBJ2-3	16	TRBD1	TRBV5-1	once	CASSPGQGRSTDTQYF	TGCGCCAGCAGCCCCGGACAGGGTAGGAGCACAGATACGCAGTATTTT
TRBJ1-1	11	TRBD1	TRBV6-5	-	CASQGDTEAFF	TGTGCCAGCCAGGGGGACACTGAAGCTTTCTTT
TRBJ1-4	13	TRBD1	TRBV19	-	CATAGQGWEKLFF	TGTGCCACCGCCGGACAGGGGTGGGAAAAACTGTTTTTT
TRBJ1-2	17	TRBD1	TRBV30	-	CAWSITIPGQGNYGYTF	TGTGCCTGGAGTATTACTATCCCCGGACAGGGTAACTATGGCTACACCTTC
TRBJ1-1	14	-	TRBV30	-	CAWSVVGGGTEAFF	TGTGCCTGGAGTGTGGTTGGGGGGGGCACTGAAGCTTTCTTT
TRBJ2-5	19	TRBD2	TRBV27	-	CASSLSVQELAGGPGTQYF	TGTGCCAGCAGTTTATCCGTCCAGGAACTAGCGGGAGGGCCGGGGACCCAGTACTTC
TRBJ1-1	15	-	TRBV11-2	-	CASSLDPQGYTEAFF	TGTGCCAGCAGCTTAGATCCGCAGGGATACACTGAAGCTTTCTTT
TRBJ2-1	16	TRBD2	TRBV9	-	CASSFGTSGSFWEQFF	TGTGCCAGCAGCTTCGGGACTAGCGGGAGTTTTTGGGAGCAGTTCTTC
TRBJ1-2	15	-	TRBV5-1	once	CASSSDPGAGYGYTF	TGCGCCAGCAGCTCCGATCCAGGGGCTGGCTATGGCTACACCTTC
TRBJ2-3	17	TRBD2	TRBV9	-	CASSVGPRTSGTDTQYF	TGTGCCAGCAGCGTAGGGCCTCGAACTAGCGGCACAGATACGCAGTATTTT
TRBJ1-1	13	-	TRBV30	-	CAWSGTANTEAFF	TGTGCCTGGAGTGGGACAGCGAACACTGAAGCTTTCTTT
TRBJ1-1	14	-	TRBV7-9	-	CASSEIGQYTEAFF	TGTGCCAGCAGCGAAATCGGACAGTACACTGAAGCTTTCTTT
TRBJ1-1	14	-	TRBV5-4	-	CASSLLFVNTEAFF	TGTGCCAGCAGCTTGCTCTTTGTGAACACTGAAGCTTTCTTT
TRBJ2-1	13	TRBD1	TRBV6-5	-	CASSRTGVNEQFF	TGTGCCAGCAGCCGAACAGGGGTCAATGAGCAGTTCTTC
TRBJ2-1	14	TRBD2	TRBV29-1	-	CSAVAGGLNNEQFF	TGCAGCGCGGTAGCGGGAGGGTTAAACAATGAGCAGTTCTTC
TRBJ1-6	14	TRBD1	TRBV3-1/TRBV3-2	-	CASSPSGGGSPLHF	TGTGCCAGCAGCCCCTCAGGGGGCGGATCACCCCTCCACTTT
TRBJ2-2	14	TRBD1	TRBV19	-	CASKGQGDTGELFF	TGTGCCAGCAAGGGACAGGGAGACACCGGGGAGCTGTTTTTT
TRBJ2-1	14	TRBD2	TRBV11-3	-	CASSWTSGPNEQFF	TGTGCCAGCAGCTGGACTAGCGGCCCAAATGAGCAGTTCTTC
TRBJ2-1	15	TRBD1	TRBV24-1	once	CATSDRRDRVYEQFF	TGTGCCACCAGTGACCGGCGGGACAGGGTCTATGAGCAGTTCTTC
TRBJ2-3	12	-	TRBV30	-	CAWSSSADTQYF	TGTGCCTGGAGTTCGTCGGCAGATACGCAGTATTTT
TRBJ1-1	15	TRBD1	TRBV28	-	CASTWGQTLNTEAFF	TGTGCCAGCACCTGGGGACAGACCCTGAACACTGAAGCTTTCTTT
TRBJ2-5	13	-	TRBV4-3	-	CASSQGRGGTQYF	TGCGCCAGCAGCCAAGGGAGGGGAGGGACCCAGTACTTC
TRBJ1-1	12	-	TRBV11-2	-	CASSLAGSEAFF	TGTGCCAGCAGCTTAGCAGGATCTGAAGCTTTCTTT
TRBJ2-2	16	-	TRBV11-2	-	CASSLGGSHNTGELFF	TGTGCCAGCAGCTTAGGAGGGTCCCATAACACCGGGGAGCTGTTTTTT
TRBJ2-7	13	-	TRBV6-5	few	CASKTADSYEQYF	TGTGCCAGCAAGACGGCGGATTCCTACGAGCAGTACTTC
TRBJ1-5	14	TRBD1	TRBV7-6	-	CASSRDRAIQPQHF	TGTGCCAGCAGCCGGGACAGGGCGATACAGCCCCAGCATTTT
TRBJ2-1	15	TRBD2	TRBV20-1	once	CSASGLAGEYNEQFF	TGCAGTGCTAGTGGACTAGCGGGAGAGTACAATGAGCAGTTCTTC
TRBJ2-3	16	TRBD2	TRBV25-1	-	CASSAGLAGYTDTQYF	TGTGCCAGCAGTGCGGGACTAGCGGGGTACACAGATACGCAGTATTTT
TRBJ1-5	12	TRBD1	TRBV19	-	CASSREQGIRHF	TGTGCCAGTAGTAGGGAACAGGGGATAAGGCATTTT
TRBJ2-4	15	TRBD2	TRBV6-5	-	CASKGAGGAKNIQYF	TGTGCCAGCAAGGGAGCGGGAGGAGCCAAAAACATTCAGTACTTC
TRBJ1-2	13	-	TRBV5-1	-	CASSPGGGAGYTF	TGCGCCAGCAGCCCGGGCGGGGGAGCTGGCTACACCTTC
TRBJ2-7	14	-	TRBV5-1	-	CASMSRTDSYEQYF	TGCGCCAGCATGTCCCGGACAGACTCCTACGAGCAGTACTTC
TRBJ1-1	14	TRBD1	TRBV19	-	CASTEVGGLAEAFF	TGTGCCAGTACCGAAGTAGGGGGCTTGGCTGAAGCTTTCTTT
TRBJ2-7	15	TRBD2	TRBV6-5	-	CASSRLAGGPGEQYF	TGTGCCAGCAGCAGACTAGCGGGAGGGCCGGGCGAGCAGTACTTC
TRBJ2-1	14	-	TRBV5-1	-	CASSLLAGDDEQFF	TGCGCCAGCAGCTTGCTTGCAGGGGACGATGAGCAGTTCTTC
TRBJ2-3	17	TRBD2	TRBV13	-	CASSGRVAGGSKDTQYF	TGTGCCAGCAGCGGACGGGTAGCGGGAGGGTCTAAAGATACGCAGTATTTT
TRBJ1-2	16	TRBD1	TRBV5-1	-	CASREHRDRVDYGYTF	TGCGCCAGCAGAGAACACCGGGACAGGGTCGACTATGGCTACACCTTC